Following are 10 T cell receptor beta chains from one sample sequenced in a study of cytomegalovirus exposure and HLA in healthy donors. The PCR ran on 60 Vbeta and 13 Jbeta primers. The assay was immunoSEQ multiplex PCR, and TCRdb's table has in-frame clones only and misses some. This sample has 150,000 or so clones; nearly 80% occur once, and the top ten carry roughly 6%. Sequencing was performed on PBMCs. The origin of the receptors is a man aged 40-50 years in good health and CMV-seropositive.

In DNA form, the CDR3 reads TGTGCCAGCAGTGACGGGACTAGCGGGAGTCAAGAGACCCAGTACTTC. This codes for CASSDGTSGSQETQYF. The chain joins TRBV2 to TRBJ2-5, with 14 positions matching TRBD2. The CDR3 runs 16 residues. Germline CDR1 is SNHLY and CDR2 is FYNNEI. The junction had 2 bases not matched to a gene; V was cut back by 3 bases and J by 2 bases.

V is TRBV30 and J is TRBJ2-5, with D perhaps matching TRBD1 (5 bases). The last part of the DNA fits TRBJ2-7 better; the J call may be wrong. The CDR3 covers 13 residues. The V gene's germline CDR1 is GTSNPN and CDR2 SVGIG (reference sequence). The CDR3 sequence: CAWGHTTGYEQYF. Written as DNA, the CDR3 is TGTGCCTGGGGACATACGACCGGCTACGAGCAGTACTTC.

The genes are TRBV6-1 and TRBJ1-2; D not certain. The CDR3 sequence is 15 residues long. Germline V lookup: CDR1 MNHNS, CDR2 SASEGT. V was clipped by 2 bases and J by 5 bases, with 15 bases between them. This CDR3 is CASSEFRDLGYGYTF. DNA for the CDR3: TGTGCCAGCAGTGAATTTCGGGATCTGGGGTATGGCTACACCTTC.

The genes are TRBV11-2 and TRBJ1-1; D gene unclear. The CDR3 is 10 amino acids. Germline CDR1 and CDR2: SGHAT and FQNNGV. With 8 bases removed from V and 5 bases from J, the gap between germline ends came to 6 bases. This chain's CDR3 is CASAGTEAFF. DNA of the CDR3: TGTGCCAGCGCGGGGACTGAAGCTTTCTTT.

This clone was observed a few times. The chain couples TRBV6-5 to TRBJ2-7; D not resolved. Trimming removed 0 bases at V and 2 bases at J, with 11 bases between. The CDR3 length is 15 residues. The V gene's germline CDR1 is MNHEY and CDR2 SVGAGI. The CDR3 spells CASSYSNARTYEQYF. CDR3 bases: TGTGCCAGCAGTTACTCGAACGCCAGGACCTACGAGCAGTACTTC.

This clone came up a few times. The V and J genes are TRBV2 and TRBJ2-7, with D unresolved. V gave up 7 bases and J gave up 1 base, with 5 bases separating them. This CDR3 contains 11 residues. Looked up from germline, CDR1 is SNHLY and CDR2 is FYNNEI. The CDR3 protein is CASTSSYEQYF. CDR3 bases: TGTGCCAGCACTAGTTCCTACGAGCAGTACTTC.

The CDR3 DNA is TGCGCCAGCAGCTTGGTCGGAGCTAACACTGAAGCTTTCTTT. Amino acids: CASSLVGANTEAFF. The chain joins TRBV5-1 to TRBJ1-1; D is ambiguous. The germline V and J ends were trimmed by 0 bases and 2 bases, with 8 bases remaining between them. Looked up from germline, CDR1 is SGHRS and CDR2 is YFSETQ. CDR3 size: 14 residues.

The genes are TRBV6-5 and TRBJ2-3; 10 bases match TRBD2. Germline CDR1 reads MNHEY; CDR2 reads SVGAGI. V dropped 6 bases and J dropped 2; count of bases not matched to a gene: 5. The CDR3 runs 15 residues. The CDR3, as DNA: TGTGCCAGCAGAGGACTAGCGGACCTCACAGATACGCAGTATTTT. Translated, it gives CASRGLADLTDTQYF.

This sequence joins TRBV19 and TRBJ1-1; TRBD1 matches at 8 bases. The CDR3 consists of 14 residues. Trimming removed 6 bases from V and 2 bases from J; junction bases left unmatched: 5. The germline gives CDR1 LNHDA, CDR2 SQIVND (reference sequence). The CDR3 loop reads CASRWGQENTEAFF. As DNA, the CDR3 is TGTGCCAGTAGATGGGGACAGGAAAACACTGAAGCTTTCTTT. Looking up the rest from reference TRBV19 and TRBJ1-1 gives the full variable domain: DGGITQSPKYLFRKEGQNVTLSCEQNLNHDAMYWYRQDPGQGLRLIYYSQIVNDFQKGDIAEGYSVSREKKESFPLTVTSAQKNPTAFYLCASRWGQENTEAFFGQGTRLTVV.

On this clone: The sample has other DNA sequences that encode this CDR3 too. The chain couples TRBV9 to TRBJ2-5, with a weak D call TRBD2 (6 bases). Trimming stripped 0 bases from V and 0 bases from J, with 9 bases between. Germline V CDR1 and CDR2: SGDLS, YYNGEE. CDR3 length: 15 residues. CDR3 region: CASSVASAYQETQYF. The CDR3 DNA reads as TGTGCCAGCAGCGTAGCTAGCGCCTACCAAGAGACCCAGTACTTC. Supplemented by reference TRBV9 and TRBJ2-5, the full variable domain reads DSGVTQTPKHLITATGQRVTLRCSPRSGDLSVYWYQQSLDQGLQFLIQYYNGEERAKGNILERFSAQQFPDLHSELNLSSLELGDSALYFCASSVASAYQETQYFGPGTRLLVL.